The 23 T cell receptor beta chains in this list originate from one sample, sequenced in a study of T cell responses to AZD1222 COVID-19 vaccine. This table comes from immunoSEQ multiplex PCR, and its TCRdb copy is limited to in-frame clones, with some not included. The data contain roughly 150,000 clones, under 95% of them singletons. The sequenced sample was peripheral blood, obtained 28 days after the second AZD1222 dose. These receptors were taken from an adult who received the AZD1222 COVID-19 vaccine.

The chain joins TRBV4-1 to TRBJ1-1; D possibly corresponds to TRBD1 (6 bases). Germline V lookup: CDR1 MGHRA, CDR2 YSYEKL. This CDR3 contains 15 residues. V lost 0 bases and J 4 bases, leaving 12 bases between the germline ends. The CDR3 reads CASSQEAGVGTEAFF. In nucleotides, the CDR3 is TGCGCCAGCAGCCAAGAAGCAGGGGTTGGCACTGAAGCTTTCTTT.

The chain couples TRBV5-4 to TRBJ2-1; 7 bases align to TRBD2. Germline CDR1 SGHNT, CDR2 YYREEE (reference sequence). V dropped 3 bases and J dropped 15; count of bases not matched to a gene: 12. This CDR3 region has 13 residues. The CDR3 nucleotides are TGTGCCAGCAGCTGGGGAGGGGAGGCCACATCGTTCTTC. As protein: CASSWGGEATSFF.

This sequence joins TRBV6-5 and TRBJ2-1; possible D gene TRBD2, 6 bases. Germline-derived CDR1 and CDR2 are MNHEY and SVGAGI. The CDR3 length is 13 residues. CDR3 nucleotides: TGTGCGGCGGGGCGGAGCTCCTACAATGAGCAGTTCTTC. It is translated as CAAGRSSYNEQFF.

The gene calls are TRBV30 and TRBJ1-5, with D unclear. CDR3 length: 13 residues. CDR1 and CDR2 (germline): GTSNPN, SVGIG (reference sequence). V was cut by 1 base and J by 3 bases, with 7 bases left in between. CDR3 in DNA: TGTGCCTGGAGTGGGGGTCCCAATCAGCCCCAGCATTTT. Its translation is CAWSGGPNQPQHF.

The J gene is TRBJ1-5, the V gene TRBV6-1; possible D gene TRBD1, 6 bases. The CDR3 consists of 14 residues. Per germline, CDR1 MNHNS and CDR2 SASEGT. The V gene lost 3 bases and the J gene lost 9 bases, with 15 bases spanning the gap. As DNA, the CDR3 is TGTGCCAGCAGTGATGGGGCAGGGGTTCGGCCCCAGCATTTT. This translates into CASSDGAGVRPQHF.

This clone was picked up one time. The chain combines TRBV2 with TRBJ1-1, with TRBD1 identical over 7 bases. The CDR3 is 13 residues long. CDR1 and CDR2 from the germline V gene are SNHLY and FYNNEI. With 5 bases clipped from V and 9 bases from J, the junction kept 9 bases outside the gene matches. The CDR3 sequence is CASSLETGSKAFF. The CDR3 coding sequence is TGTGCCAGCAGTCTAGAGACAGGGAGTAAAGCTTTCTTT.

V is TRBV9 and J is TRBJ1-2, with 8 nucleotides matching TRBD1. The V segment lost 4 bases and the J segment 2 bases; nucleotides outside the gene matches: 7. The CDR3 consists of 15 residues. Germline V gene data show CDR1 as SGDLS and CDR2 as YYNGEE. This CDR3 is CASSTWDRKNYGYTF. CDR3 DNA: TGTGCCAGCAGCACCTGGGACAGGAAAAACTATGGCTACACCTTC. Full variable domain (outside the CDR3, taken from reference TRBV9 and TRBJ1-2): DSGVTQTPKHLITATGQRVTLRCSPRSGDLSVYWYQQSLDQGLQFLIQYYNGEERAKGNILERFSAQQFPDLHSELNLSSLELGDSALYFCASSTWDRKNYGYTFGSGTRLTVV.

The chain carries TRBV7-8 and TRBJ2-1; the match to TRBD2 covers 14 bases. There are 16 residues in the CDR3. Germline lookup yields CDR1 SGHVS and CDR2 FQNEAQ. Trimming cost V 3 bases and J 6 bases; bases outside gene matches: 4. This chain's CDR3 is CASSLVGTSGGNEQFF. The CDR3 DNA reads as TGTGCCAGCAGCTTGGTGGGGACTAGCGGGGGCAATGAGCAGTTCTTC.

The J gene is TRBJ2-4, the V gene TRBV7-2, with D perhaps TRBD2 (6 bases). From germline, CDR1 is SGHTA and CDR2 FQGNSA. Trimming cost V 3 bases and J 7 bases, with 13 bases left between them. The CDR3 extends over 14 amino acids. The CDR3 DNA is TGTGCCAGCAGCTTGGGGGGAATAGGGAACATTCAGTACTTC. Encoded protein: CASSLGGIGNIQYF.

This rearrangement joins TRBV28 to TRBJ1-3, with D unresolved. The germline V gene has CDR1 MDHEN and CDR2 SYDVKM. CDR3 size: 13 residues. Trimming stripped 2 bases from V and 0 bases from J, with 2 bases between. The CDR3, as DNA: TGTGCCAGCAGTTTAAACTCTGGAAACACCATATATTTT. Translated, it gives CASSLNSGNTIYF.

Concerning this clone itself: At the DNA level, this CDR3 is encoded by other sequences in the same sample as well. The chain is built from TRBV19 and TRBJ1-2; tentatively, D is TRBD1 (5 bases). The CDR3 is 14 residues long. V gave up 3 bases and J gave up 4 bases, with 12 bases separating them. The germline gives CDR1 LNHDA, CDR2 SQIVND (reference sequence). The CDR3 spells CASSMRGGGYGYTF. CDR3 bases: TGTGCCAGTAGTATGAGGGGCGGCGGCTATGGCTACACCTTC.

The CDR3 spells CASSPHLGLAGGSYNEQFF. DNA of the CDR3: TGTGCCAGCAGCCCCCACCTGGGACTAGCGGGAGGGTCCTACAATGAGCAGTTCTTC. The chain is built from TRBV7-2 and TRBJ2-1; the match to TRBD2 covers 16 bases. This CDR3 spans 19 amino acids. The ends lost 5 bases at V and 1 base at J; junction bases unmatched: 8. Germline V gene lookup returns CDR1 SGHTA and CDR2 FQGNSA.

The gene calls are TRBV30 and TRBJ2-7, with unresolved D. V was trimmed by 0 bases and J by 7 bases, leaving 7 bases between them. Germline V lookup: CDR1 GTSNPN, CDR2 SVGIG (reference sequence). This CDR3 is built from 11 residues. The DNA for the CDR3 is TGTGCCTGGAGTGTGCAAAGGGAGCAGTACTTC. Residues: CAWSVQREQYF.

The chain recombines TRBV27 with TRBJ2-1, with 7 bases matching TRBD2. CDR1 is MNHEY, CDR2 SMNVEV, per germline (reference sequence). The trim removed 8 bases at V and 6 bases at J, leaving 16 bases unmatched. CDR3 size: 16 residues. The CDR3 nucleotides are TGTGCCAGCTGCTATTTCGCGGGAGTAACGTGCAATGAGCAGTTCTTC. Residues: CASCYFAGVTCNEQFF.

The chain recombines TRBV4-1 with TRBJ2-1; 7 bases agree with TRBD1. This CDR3 comprises 14 residues. Trimming removed 5 bases from V and 5 bases from J; junction bases left unmatched: 6. In germline, CDR1 is MGHRA, CDR2 YSYEKL. The CDR3 DNA sequence: TGCGCCAGCAGCTACGCGACAGGGAACAATGAGCAGTTCTTC. Amino acid sequence: CASSYATGNNEQFF.

This chain links TRBV6-5 with TRBJ1-2, with D hard to call. V was cut by 8 bases and J by 0 bases, with 10 bases left in between. From germline, CDR1 is MNHEY and CDR2 SVGAGI. The CDR3 extends over 13 amino acids. The CDR3 is CASQEVANYGYTF. CDR3 DNA: TGTGCCAGCCAGGAGGTGGCTAACTATGGCTACACCTTC.

The CDR3 region is CASSLGFGDNEKLFF. The CDR3 DNA reads as TGTGCCAGCAGCTTAGGGTTCGGGGATAATGAAAAACTGTTTTTT. This sequence joins TRBV7-9 and TRBJ1-4; D not resolved. V lost 1 base to trimming and J lost 4 bases, with 10 bases between them. The CDR3 runs 15 residues. Looked up from germline, CDR1 is SEHNR and CDR2 is FQNEAQ (reference sequence).

The V and J genes are TRBV5-1 and TRBJ2-3, with a weak D call TRBD2 (5 bases). V was clipped by 2 bases and J by 4 bases, with 14 bases between them. The CDR3 is made up of 15 amino acids. Per germline, CDR1 SGHRS and CDR2 YFSETQ. The DNA for the CDR3 is TGCGCCAGCAGCTTACTTAGCAGCGGCCCAGATACGCAGTATTTT. The encoded protein is CASSLLSSGPDTQYF.

This rearrangement joins TRBV18 to TRBJ2-7; 9 nucleotides match TRBD2. CDR3 length equals 16 residues. The V segment lost 3 bases and the J segment 5 bases; nucleotides outside the gene matches: 11. From germline, CDR1 is KGHSH and CDR2 LQKENI. CDR3 DNA: TGTGCCAGCTCACCCTCCCAGGCGGGAGGGCCCCACGAGCAGTACTTC. This translates into CASSPSQAGGPHEQYF. Drawing the rest from reference TRBV18 and TRBJ2-7, the complete variable domain is NAGVMQNPRHLVRRRGQEARLRCSPMKGHSHVYWYRQLPEEGLKFMVYLQKENIIDESGMPKERFSAEFPKEGPSILRIQQVVRGDSAAYFCASSPSQAGGPHEQYFGPGTRLTVT.

This chain joins TRBV7-8 and TRBJ1-6, with D uncertain. This CDR3 is built from 17 residues. Germline V gives CDR1 SGHVS, CDR2 FQNEAQ. Trimming pared 0 bases from V and 6 bases from J, leaving 15 bases between. Here the CDR3 reads CASSLAGQARGNSPLHF. CDR3 DNA: TGTGCCAGCAGCTTAGCGGGTCAAGCTCGGGGTAATTCACCCCTCCACTTT.

The chain couples TRBV15 to TRBJ1-1, with TRBD1 as a possible D gene (5 bases). Trimming shortened V by 3 bases and J by 6 bases, and 14 bases separated the two germline ends. The CDR3 runs 14 residues. Looked up from germline, CDR1 is LNHNV and CDR2 is YYDKDF (reference sequence). Here the CDR3 reads CATSSLTRGAEAFF. CDR3 in DNA: TGTGCCACCAGCAGTCTCACCCGGGGGGCTGAAGCTTTCTTT.

This chain joins TRBV7-9 and TRBJ1-5, with 7 bases identical to TRBD1. The trim removed 5 bases at V and 4 bases at J, leaving 8 bases unmatched. The CDR3 totals 15 residues. Per germline, CDR1 SEHNR and CDR2 FQNEAQ (reference sequence). In DNA, the CDR3 is TGTGCCAGCAGCCATGGGGGACAGAGAAATCAGCCCCAGCATTTT. Translation gives CASSHGGQRNQPQHF.

This rearrangement joins TRBV13 to TRBJ2-3, with D perhaps assigned TRBD1 or TRBD2 (5 bases each). This CDR3 comprises 14 residues. Germline assignment: CDR1 PRHDT and CDR2 FYEKMQ (reference sequence). Trimming took 4 bases from V and 4 from J, leaving 12 bases between them. The CDR3 DNA is TGTGCCAGCAGCTCGCAGGGAGACCCAGATACGCAGTATTTT. As protein: CASSSQGDPDTQYF.